This TCR beta chain was observed in a study of shared clonotypes between healthy human individuals. As for the study in general: Samples came from a couple of female and a few male donors aged 18 to 49.

Unsorted PBMCs provided DNA that was sequenced on ten immunoSEQ deep assay plates. Produced via immunoSEQ multiplex PCR; TCRdb's table is partial and in-frame only. The profile covers 530,000 or so clones, with about 79% appearing a single time and under 15% taken by the ten largest. Genomic DNA for unsorted samples, which was extracted with the QIAamp DNA Blood Mini kit, came from some 100 million PBMCs. Sequenced material: PBMCs. The origin of this receptor is a woman between 40 and 50 years old in good health. Some clones in this sample may be carry-over from other donors' samples.

Written as DNA, the CDR3 is TGTGCCAGCAGTTTACAACGGGGAAATGAAAAACTGTTTTTT. This codes for CASSLQRGNEKLFF. This chain joins TRBV28 and TRBJ1-4; D is ambiguous. The CDR3 spans 14 residues. V was pared by 2 bases and J by 5 bases, with 9 bases between. Germline V gene sequence: CDR1 MDHEN, CDR2 SYDVKM.